Following are 23 T cell receptor beta chains from one sample sequenced in a study of persistence of HIV-infected CD4 T cells. The immunoSEQ assay was version 4, run in survey mode. TCRdb's table, derived via immunoSEQ multiplex PCR, lists solely in-frame clones and lacks some. The sample has roughly 64,000 clones; roughly 77% are singletons. These receptors lack a known antigen. An overlapping HIV-1 Gag peptide pool stimulated these cells at 0.85 to 1 ug/peptide/mL. CD40L/CD69 double-negative CD45RO-high memory CD4+ T cells were collected. The material sequenced was CD4+ T cells sorted from PBMCs after approximately 18-hour stimulation, taken from a patient who received antiretroviral therapy. All receptors derive from an adult man with HIV who was CMV-seropositive.

With respect to this clone: At the DNA level, this CDR3 is encoded by other sequences in the same sample as well. The chain is built from TRBV3-1 (or the pseudogene TRBV3-2) and TRBJ2-3; unclear D gene. Germline CDR1 reads LGHDT; CDR2 reads YNNKEL (reference sequence). Trimming cost V 4 bases and J 3 bases, with 5 bases left between them. The CDR3 sequence is 12 residues long. CDR3 sequence reads: CASSRATDTQYF. CDR3 DNA sequence: TGTGCCAGCAGCCGAGCAACAGATACGCAGTATTTT.

The V gene is TRBV28, the J gene TRBJ1-1, with a possible D match to TRBD1 (6 bases). The CDR3 runs 14 residues. The germline V and J ends were trimmed by 6 bases and 2 bases, with 13 bases remaining between them. Germline V gene lookup returns CDR1 MDHEN and CDR2 SYDVKM. The DNA for the CDR3 is TGTGCCAGCAGGGGGGACACAACTAACACTGAAGCTTTCTTT. It yields the protein CASRGDTTNTEAFF.

This clone has only one observation. This rearrangement joins TRBV19 to TRBJ2-2; tentatively, D is TRBD2 (5 bases). CDR3 length equals 14 residues. From germline, CDR1 is LNHDA and CDR2 SQIVND (reference sequence). V was clipped by 5 bases and J by 7 bases, with 14 bases between them. The CDR3 sequence: CASSPQSRGGELFF. CDR3 nucleotide sequence: TGTGCCAGTAGTCCCCAGTCTCGGGGCGGGGAGCTGTTTTTT.

This chain joins TRBV9 and TRBJ2-3; the match to TRBD2 covers 9 bases. The CDR3 is 15 residues long. Germline CDR1 and CDR2: SGDLS and YYNGEE. Germline trimming cut 0 bases from V and 1 base from J; bases unmatched to any gene: 0. The CDR3 here is CASSVASGGTDTQYF. The CDR3 DNA is TGTGCCAGCAGCGTAGCTAGCGGGGGCACAGATACGCAGTATTTT.

The rearrangement links TRBV3-1 (or the pseudogene TRBV3-2) to TRBJ2-2; 11 nucleotides line up with TRBD2. The CDR3 runs to 23 residues. Per germline, CDR1 LGHDT and CDR2 YNNKEL (reference sequence). J was trimmed by 6 bases and V by 4 bases; bases with no gene match: 28. The CDR3: CASSRQSPSGPLAGGPSSGELFF. DNA for the CDR3: TGTGCCAGCAGCCGACAAAGTCCGAGCGGACCATTAGCGGGGGGGCCGTCCTCCGGGGAGCTGTTTTTT.

The chain recombines TRBV18 with TRBJ1-2, with D perhaps TRBD1 (5 bases). CDR1 and CDR2 (germline): KGHSH, LQKENI. Trimming took 6 bases from V and 0 from J, leaving 11 bases between them. The CDR3 runs to 14 residues. As DNA, the CDR3 is TGTGCCAGCTCTCCCGGGACCGCTAACTATGGCTACACCTTC. Encoded protein: CASSPGTANYGYTF. Complete variable domain (other parts from reference TRBV18 and TRBJ1-2): NAGVMQNPRHLVRRRGQEARLRCSPMKGHSHVYWYRQLPEEGLKFMVYLQKENIIDESGMPKERFSAEFPKEGPSILRIQQVVRGDSAAYFCASSPGTANYGYTFGSGTRLTVV.

This clone was picked up a small number of times. V gene TRBV2 combines with J gene TRBJ2-3, with D unresolved. The CDR3 covers 14 residues. V was clipped by 5 bases and J by 0 bases, with 9 bases between them. CDR1 and CDR2 (germline): SNHLY, FYNNEI. DNA for the CDR3: TGTGCCAGCAGTAGGACGCTGAGCACAGATACGCAGTATTTT. This codes for CASSRTLSTDTQYF.

V is TRBV18 and J is TRBJ1-3; D gene uncertain. The V gene lost 0 bases and the J gene lost 0 bases, with 9 bases spanning the gap. Germline V lookup: CDR1 KGHSH, CDR2 LQKENI. The CDR3 sequence is 16 residues long. CDR3 in amino acids: CASSPPSVPSGNTIYF. CDR3 DNA sequence: TGTGCCAGCTCACCACCATCCGTGCCCTCTGGAAACACCATATATTTT.

The chain uses TRBV7-9 and TRBJ1-3; D not resolved. Trimming left V 1 base short and J 0 bases short, with 10 bases between. Germline V CDR1 and CDR2: SEHNR, FQNEAQ (reference sequence). The CDR3 is 16 residues long. DNA of the CDR3: TGTGCCAGCAGCTTAGGTCTGGGAAACTCTGGAAACACCATATATTTT. This sequence encodes CASSLGLGNSGNTIYF.

In its sample, this clone ranks as medium-sized (0.01 to 0.1%). This chain links TRBV4-2 with TRBJ2-2; D call uncertain. CDR3 size: 13 residues. Per germline, CDR1 LGHNA and CDR2 YNFKEQ. Between the trimmed V and J ends, which lost 2 bases and 8 bases, there was a span of 9 bases. The CDR3 DNA follows: TGTGCCAGCAGCCAACCGGATAGAGGGGAGCTGTTTTTT. It codes for CASSQPDRGELFF.

This chain connects TRBV6-6 to TRBJ1-2; D is unresolved. The germline CDR1 and CDR2 sequences are MNHNY and SVGAGI (reference sequence). The V gene lost 4 bases and the J gene lost 0 bases, with 6 bases spanning the gap. CDR3 length equals 13 residues. CDR3 amino acids: CASSSAANYGYTF. Written as DNA, the CDR3 is TGTGCCAGCAGTTCCGCCGCTAACTATGGCTACACCTTC.

The genes are TRBV7-2 and TRBJ1-2; a possible D gene is TRBD1 (5 bases). Deletions cut 1 base from V and 1 base from J, with 10 bases between. Germline V gives CDR1 SGHTA, CDR2 FQGNSA. The CDR3 is 15 amino acids. The CDR3 DNA reads as TGTGCCAGCAGCTTAGATGGGGCCATTAACTATGGCTACACCTTC. Protein product: CASSLDGAINYGYTF.

The CDR3 DNA follows: TGTGCCAGCAGCTTGGCTGGGGACAGCGGGAATTCACCCCTCCACTTT. Its translation: CASSLAGDSGNSPLHF. This chain connects TRBV5-6 to TRBJ1-6; 7 nucleotides match TRBD1. The CDR3 contains 16 residues. The germline CDR1 and CDR2 sequences are SGHDT and YYEEEE. V shed 0 bases, J shed 7 bases, and the junction held 7 bases outside the gene matches.

The V and J genes are TRBV5-4 and TRBJ2-7; the match to TRBD1 covers 7 bases. V gave up 0 bases and J gave up 3 bases; unmatched junction bases: 6. The CDR3 totals 15 residues. In germline, CDR1 is SGHNT, CDR2 YYREEE (reference sequence). The CDR3 nucleotides are TGTGCCAGCAGCTTGGGACAGGGTACCCTCTACGAGCAGTACTTC. Its protein is CASSLGQGTLYEQYF.

This clone was found a few times. V is TRBV14 and J is TRBJ1-1; TRBD1 is a possible D gene (5 bases). The length of the CDR3 is 14 residues. Trimming removed 4 bases from V and 5 bases from J, with 14 bases in between. CDR1 and CDR2 from the germline V gene are SGHDN and FVKESK. CDR3 DNA sequence: TGTGCCAGCAGCCTAGGGACTCCTGGGACTGAAGCTTTCTTT. Translation: CASSLGTPGTEAFF.

J is TRBJ2-1 and V is TRBV10-1, with a weak D call TRBD1 (6 bases). Deletions cut 6 bases from V and 0 bases from J, with 12 bases between. Germline loops: CDR1 WNHNN, CDR2 SYGVQD (reference sequence). The CDR3 runs to 15 residues. In DNA form, the CDR3 reads TGCGCCAGCAGCCGGGACACCCTCTCCTACAATGAGCAGTTCTTC. Protein sequence: CASSRDTLSYNEQFF.

Here the CDR3 reads CASITADSPLHF. The DNA for the CDR3 is TGTGCCAGCATTACAGCAGACTCACCCCTCCACTTT. V is TRBV28 and J is TRBJ1-6; D is unclear. V lost 7 bases, J lost 10 bases, and 11 bases lay in between. The V gene's germline CDR1 is MDHEN and CDR2 SYDVKM. The CDR3 is made up of 12 amino acids.

The rearrangement links TRBV18 to TRBJ2-3; the D is unclear. The CDR3 consists of 11 residues. Per the germline V gene, CDR1 is KGHSH and CDR2 is LQKENI. V lost 2 bases, J lost 5 bases, and 2 bases lay in between. The chain's CDR3 is CASSPKDTQYF. The CDR3 bases are TGTGCCAGCTCACCAAAAGATACGCAGTATTTT.

The chain recombines TRBV28 with TRBJ2-6, with 7 nucleotides matching TRBD2. The CDR3 runs to 14 residues. V shed 6 bases, J shed 3 bases, and the junction held 2 bases outside the gene matches. The V gene's germline CDR1 is MDHEN and CDR2 SYDVKM. The CDR3 bases are TGTGCCAGCAGAGCGGGGCATGGGGCCAACGTCCTGACTTTC. It translates to CASRAGHGANVLTF.

This clone was observed a few times. The rearrangement links TRBV27 to TRBJ2-7, with D perhaps matching TRBD2 (6 bases). The CDR3 has 15 amino acids. V was clipped by 6 bases and J by 2 bases, with 17 bases between them. Germline V CDR1 and CDR2: MNHEY, SMNVEV (reference sequence). The CDR3 DNA sequence: TGTGCCAGCAGCCTCTTCTCTGGCGGGGCCTACGAGCAGTACTTC. Residues: CASSLFSGGAYEQYF.

This clone was counted only a few times. The CDR3 loop is CASSPDQGRPQHF. CDR3 DNA: TGTGCCAGCTCACCGGATCAGGGGAGGCCCCAGCATTTT. The V gene is TRBV18, the J gene TRBJ1-5; maybe TRBD1 (6 bases). The length of the CDR3 is 13 residues. Germline V lookup: CDR1 KGHSH, CDR2 LQKENI. V was trimmed by 3 bases and J by 9 bases, leaving 12 bases between them.

The gene calls are TRBV5-1 and TRBJ1-6, with D tentatively TRBD1 (5 bases). V lost 4 bases, J lost 7 bases, and 15 bases lay in between. Germline V gene data show CDR1 as SGHRS and CDR2 as YFSETQ. This CDR3 is built from 15 residues. DNA of the CDR3: TGCGCCAGCAGCGCCGCCGGGACGGAGAATTCACCCCTCCACTTT. It specifies CASSAAGTENSPLHF.

The chain combines TRBV19 with TRBJ2-1, with 9 bases that match TRBD2. Germline loops: CDR1 LNHDA, CDR2 SQIVND (reference sequence). Germline trimming cut 5 bases from V and 7 bases from J; bases unmatched to any gene: 9. The CDR3 is 15 residues long. For the CDR3, the DNA is TGTGCCAGTAGTGTCGGGAGCGGGGGGTGGAATGAGCAGTTCTTC. It codes for CASSVGSGGWNEQFF.